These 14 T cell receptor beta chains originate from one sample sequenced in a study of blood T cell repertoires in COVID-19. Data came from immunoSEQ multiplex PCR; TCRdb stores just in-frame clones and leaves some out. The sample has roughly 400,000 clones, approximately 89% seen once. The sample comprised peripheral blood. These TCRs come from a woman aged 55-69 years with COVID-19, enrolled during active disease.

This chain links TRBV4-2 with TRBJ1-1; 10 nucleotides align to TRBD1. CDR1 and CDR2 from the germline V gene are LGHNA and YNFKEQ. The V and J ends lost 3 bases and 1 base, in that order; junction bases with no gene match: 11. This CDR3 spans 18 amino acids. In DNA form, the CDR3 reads TGTGCCAGCAGCCACCCCGGACAGGGGGGTCTGGGGAACACTGAAGCTTTCTTT. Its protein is CASSHPGQGGLGNTEAFF.

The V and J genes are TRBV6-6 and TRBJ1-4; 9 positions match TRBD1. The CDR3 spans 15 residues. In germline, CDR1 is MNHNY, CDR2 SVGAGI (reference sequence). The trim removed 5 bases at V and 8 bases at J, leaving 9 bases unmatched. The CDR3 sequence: CASSQTGGGGEKLFF. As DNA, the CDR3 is TGTGCCAGCAGTCAAACAGGGGGCGGCGGAGAAAAACTGTTTTTT.

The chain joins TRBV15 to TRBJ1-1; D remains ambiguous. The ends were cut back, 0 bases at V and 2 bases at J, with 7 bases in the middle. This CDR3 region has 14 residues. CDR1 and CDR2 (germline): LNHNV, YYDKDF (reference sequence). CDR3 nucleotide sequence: TGTGCCACCAGCAGAGATCGTCCTAACACTGAAGCTTTCTTT. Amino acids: CATSRDRPNTEAFF.

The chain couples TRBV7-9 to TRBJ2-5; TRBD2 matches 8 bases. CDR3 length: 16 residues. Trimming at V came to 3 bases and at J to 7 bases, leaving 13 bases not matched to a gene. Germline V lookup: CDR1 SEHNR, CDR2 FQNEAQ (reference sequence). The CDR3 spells CASSFSSGGGGVTQYF. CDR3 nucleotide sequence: TGTGCCAGCAGCTTCTCGAGCGGGGGCGGAGGCGTGACCCAGTACTTC.

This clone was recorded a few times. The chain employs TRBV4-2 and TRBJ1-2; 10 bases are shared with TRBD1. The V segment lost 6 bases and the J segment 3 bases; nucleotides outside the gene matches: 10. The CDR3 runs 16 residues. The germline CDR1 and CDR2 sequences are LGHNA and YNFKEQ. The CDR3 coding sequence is TGTGCCAGCAGTCCCGGGACAGGGGACGTCTACTATGGCTACACCTTC. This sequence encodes CASSPGTGDVYYGYTF.

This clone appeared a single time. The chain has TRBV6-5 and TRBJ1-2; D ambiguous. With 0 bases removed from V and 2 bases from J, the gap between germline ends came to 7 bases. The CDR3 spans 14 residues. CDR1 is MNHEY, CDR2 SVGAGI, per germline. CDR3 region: CASSYSGDNYGYTF. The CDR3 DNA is TGTGCCAGCAGTTACTCGGGCGACAACTATGGCTACACCTTC.

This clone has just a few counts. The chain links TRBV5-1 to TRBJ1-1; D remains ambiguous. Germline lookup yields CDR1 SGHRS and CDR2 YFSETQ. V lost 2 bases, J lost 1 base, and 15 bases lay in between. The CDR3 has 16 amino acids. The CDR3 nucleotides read TGCGCCAGCAGCTTAGGGAGCTCGATACGGAACACTGAAGCTTTCTTT. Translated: CASSLGSSIRNTEAFF. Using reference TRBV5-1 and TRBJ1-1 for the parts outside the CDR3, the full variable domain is KAGVTQTPRYLIKTRGQQVTLSCSPISGHRSVSWYQQTPGQGLQFLFEYFSETQRNKGNFPGRFSGRQFSNSRSEMNVSTLELGDSALYLCASSLGSSIRNTEAFFGQGTRLTVV.

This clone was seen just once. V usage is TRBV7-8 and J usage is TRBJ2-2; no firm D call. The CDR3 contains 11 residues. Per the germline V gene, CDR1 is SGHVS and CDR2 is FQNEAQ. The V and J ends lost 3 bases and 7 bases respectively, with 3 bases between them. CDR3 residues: CASSFYGELFF. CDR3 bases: TGTGCCAGCAGCTTCTACGGGGAGCTGTTTTTT.

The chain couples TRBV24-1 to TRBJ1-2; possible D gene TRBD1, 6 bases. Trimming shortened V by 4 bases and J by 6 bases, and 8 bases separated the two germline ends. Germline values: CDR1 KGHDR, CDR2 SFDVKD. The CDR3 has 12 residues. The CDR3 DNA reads TGTGCCACCAGTGAGGGGGCCCATGGCTACACCTTC. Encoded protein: CATSEGAHGYTF.

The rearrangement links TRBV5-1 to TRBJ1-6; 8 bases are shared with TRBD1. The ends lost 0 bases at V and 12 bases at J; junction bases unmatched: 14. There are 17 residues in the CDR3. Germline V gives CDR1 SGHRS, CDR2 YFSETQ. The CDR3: CASSLGPSGGASEPLHF. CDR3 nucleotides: TGCGCCAGCAGCTTGGGCCCTTCAGGGGGCGCATCGGAACCCCTCCACTTT. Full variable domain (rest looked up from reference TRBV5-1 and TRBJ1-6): KAGVTQTPRYLIKTRGQQVTLSCSPISGHRSVSWYQQTPGQGLQFLFEYFSETQRNKGNFPGRFSGRQFSNSRSEMNVSTLELGDSALYLCASSLGPSGGASEPLHFGNGTRLTVT.

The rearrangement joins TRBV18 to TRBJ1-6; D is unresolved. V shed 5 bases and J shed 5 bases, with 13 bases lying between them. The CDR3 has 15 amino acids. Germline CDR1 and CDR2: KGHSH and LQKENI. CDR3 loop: CASSASALDNSPLHF. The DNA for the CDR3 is TGTGCCAGCTCAGCCTCAGCTCTAGATAATTCACCCCTCCACTTT.

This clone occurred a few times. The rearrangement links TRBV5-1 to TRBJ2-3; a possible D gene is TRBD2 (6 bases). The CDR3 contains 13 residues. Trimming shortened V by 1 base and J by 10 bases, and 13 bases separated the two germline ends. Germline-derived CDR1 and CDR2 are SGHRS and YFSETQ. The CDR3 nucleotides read TGCGCCAGCAGCTTGCCTGTCCGGGGGTCGCAGTATTTT. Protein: CASSLPVRGSQYF.

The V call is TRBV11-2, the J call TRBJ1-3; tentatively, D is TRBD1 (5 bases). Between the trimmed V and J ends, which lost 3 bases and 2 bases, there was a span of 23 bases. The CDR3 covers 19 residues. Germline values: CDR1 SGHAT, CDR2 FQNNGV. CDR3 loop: CASSFKTLTWTNTGNTIYF. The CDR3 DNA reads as TGTGCCAGCAGCTTCAAAACCTTAACCTGGACAAATACTGGAAACACCATATATTTT.

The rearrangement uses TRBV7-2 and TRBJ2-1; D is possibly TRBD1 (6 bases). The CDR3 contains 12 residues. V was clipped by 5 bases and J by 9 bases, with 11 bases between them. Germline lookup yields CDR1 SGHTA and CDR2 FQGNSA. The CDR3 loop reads CASSLTRGEQFF. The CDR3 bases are TGTGCCAGCAGCCTAACCAGGGGTGAGCAGTTCTTC.